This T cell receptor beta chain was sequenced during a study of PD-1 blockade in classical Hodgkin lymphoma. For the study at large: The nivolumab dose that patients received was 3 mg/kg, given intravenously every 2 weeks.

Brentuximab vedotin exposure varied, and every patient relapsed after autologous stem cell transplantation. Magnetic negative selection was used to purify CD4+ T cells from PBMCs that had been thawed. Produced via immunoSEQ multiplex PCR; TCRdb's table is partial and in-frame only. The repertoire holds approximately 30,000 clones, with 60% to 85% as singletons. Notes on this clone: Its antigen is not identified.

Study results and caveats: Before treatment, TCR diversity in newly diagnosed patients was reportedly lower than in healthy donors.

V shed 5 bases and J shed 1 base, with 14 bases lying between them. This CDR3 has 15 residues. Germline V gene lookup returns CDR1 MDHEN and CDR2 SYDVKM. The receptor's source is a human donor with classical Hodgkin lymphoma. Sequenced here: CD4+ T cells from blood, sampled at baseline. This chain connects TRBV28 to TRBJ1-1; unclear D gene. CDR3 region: CASSLQFLPNTEAFF. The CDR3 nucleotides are TGTGCCAGCAGTCTACAGTTCCTCCCGAACACTGAAGCTTTCTTT.